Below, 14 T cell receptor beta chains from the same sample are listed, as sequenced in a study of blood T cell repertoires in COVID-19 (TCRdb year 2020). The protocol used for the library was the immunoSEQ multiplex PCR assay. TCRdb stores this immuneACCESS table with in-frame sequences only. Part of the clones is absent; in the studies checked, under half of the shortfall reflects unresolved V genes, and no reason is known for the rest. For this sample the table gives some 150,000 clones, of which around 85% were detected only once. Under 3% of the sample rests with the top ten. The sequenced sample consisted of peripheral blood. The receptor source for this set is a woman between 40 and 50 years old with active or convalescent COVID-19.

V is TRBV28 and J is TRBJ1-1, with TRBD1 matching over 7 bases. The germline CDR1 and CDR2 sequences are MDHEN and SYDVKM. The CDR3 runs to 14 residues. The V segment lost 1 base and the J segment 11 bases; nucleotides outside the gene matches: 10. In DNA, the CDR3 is TGTGCCAGCAGTTTATCCCTACAGGGGAATAGGGCTTTCTTT. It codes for CASSLSLQGNRAFF. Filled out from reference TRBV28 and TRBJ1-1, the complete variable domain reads DVKVTQSSRYLVKRTGEKVFLECVQDMDHENMFWYRQDPGLGLRLIYFSYDVKMKEKGDIPEGYSVSREKKERFSLILESASTNQTSMYLCASSLSLQGNRAFFGQGTRLTVV.

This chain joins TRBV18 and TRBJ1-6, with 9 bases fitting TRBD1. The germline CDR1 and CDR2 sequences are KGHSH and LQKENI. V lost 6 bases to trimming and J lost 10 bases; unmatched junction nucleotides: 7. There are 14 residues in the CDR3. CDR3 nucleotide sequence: TGTGCCAGCTCGGAACAGGACAGGGGATCACCCCTCCACTTT. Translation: CASSEQDRGSPLHF.

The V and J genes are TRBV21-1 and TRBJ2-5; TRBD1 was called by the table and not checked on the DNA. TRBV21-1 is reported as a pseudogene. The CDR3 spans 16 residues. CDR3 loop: CASSKGRTGLGETQYF. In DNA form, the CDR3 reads TGTGCCAGCAGCAAAGGGAGGACAGGGTTGGGGGAGACCCAGTACTTC.

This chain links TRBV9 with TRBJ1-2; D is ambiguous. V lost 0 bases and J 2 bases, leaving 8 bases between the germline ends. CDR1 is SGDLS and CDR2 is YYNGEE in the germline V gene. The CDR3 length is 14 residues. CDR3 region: CASSVGWANYGYTF. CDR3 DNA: TGTGCCAGCAGCGTAGGCTGGGCGAACTATGGCTACACCTTC.

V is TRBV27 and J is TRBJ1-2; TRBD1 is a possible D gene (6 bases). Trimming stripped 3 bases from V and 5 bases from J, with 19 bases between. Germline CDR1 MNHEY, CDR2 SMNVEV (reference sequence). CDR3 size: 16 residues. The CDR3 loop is CASSFRSVGQSYGYTF. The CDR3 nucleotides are TGTGCCAGCAGTTTCCGCTCGGTCGGACAGTCATATGGCTACACCTTC.

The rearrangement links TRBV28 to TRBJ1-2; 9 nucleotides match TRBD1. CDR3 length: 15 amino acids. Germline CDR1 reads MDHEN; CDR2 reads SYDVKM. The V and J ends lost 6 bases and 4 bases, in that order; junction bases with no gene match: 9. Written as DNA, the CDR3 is TGTGCCAGCAGGGGTGGACAGGGGACGGTCTATGGCTACACCTTC. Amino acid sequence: CASRGGQGTVYGYTF.

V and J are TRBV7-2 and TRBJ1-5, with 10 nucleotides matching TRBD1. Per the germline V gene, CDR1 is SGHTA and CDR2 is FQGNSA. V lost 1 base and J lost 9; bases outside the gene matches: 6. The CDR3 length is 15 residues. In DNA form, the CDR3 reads TGTGCCAGCAGCTTAGGAGGGGGGACAGGGGTGCCCCAGCATTTT. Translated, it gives CASSLGGGTGVPQHF. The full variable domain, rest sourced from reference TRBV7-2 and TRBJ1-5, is GAGVSQSPSNKVTEKGKDVELRCDPISGHTALYWYRQSLGQGLEFLIYFQGNSAPDKSGLPSDRFSAERTGGSVSTLTIQRTQQEDSAVYLCASSLGGGTGVPQHFGDGTRLSIL.

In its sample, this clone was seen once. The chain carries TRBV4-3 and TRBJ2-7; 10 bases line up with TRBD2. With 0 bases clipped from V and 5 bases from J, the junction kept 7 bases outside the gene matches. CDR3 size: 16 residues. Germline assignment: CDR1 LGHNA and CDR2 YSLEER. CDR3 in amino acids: CASSQDPSGSTDEQYF. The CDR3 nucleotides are TGCGCCAGCAGCCAAGACCCTAGCGGGAGTACCGACGAGCAGTACTTC.

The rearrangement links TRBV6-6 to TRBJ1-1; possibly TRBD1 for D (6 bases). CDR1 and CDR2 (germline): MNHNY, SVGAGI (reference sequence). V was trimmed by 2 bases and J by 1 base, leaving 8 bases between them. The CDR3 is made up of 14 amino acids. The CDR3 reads CASSYRTANTEAFF. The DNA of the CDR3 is TGTGCCAGCAGTTACAGGACAGCGAACACTGAAGCTTTCTTT.

The CDR3 nucleotides read TGTGCCAGCAGCTTATATGGGCTTACCGCGTTCACCGGGGAGCTGTTTTTT. Amino acids: CASSLYGLTAFTGELFF. This rearrangement joins TRBV7-2 to TRBJ2-2, with D uncertain. The V gene's germline CDR1 is SGHTA and CDR2 FQGNSA. CDR3 length equals 17 residues. Trimming stripped 2 bases from V and 4 bases from J, with 17 bases between.

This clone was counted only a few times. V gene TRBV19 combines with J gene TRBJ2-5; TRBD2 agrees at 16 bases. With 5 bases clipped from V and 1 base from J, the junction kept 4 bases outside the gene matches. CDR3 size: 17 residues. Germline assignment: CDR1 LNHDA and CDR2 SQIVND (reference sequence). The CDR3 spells CASSLGLAGGPQETQYF. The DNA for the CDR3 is TGTGCCAGTAGTCTGGGACTAGCGGGAGGGCCCCAAGAGACCCAGTACTTC.

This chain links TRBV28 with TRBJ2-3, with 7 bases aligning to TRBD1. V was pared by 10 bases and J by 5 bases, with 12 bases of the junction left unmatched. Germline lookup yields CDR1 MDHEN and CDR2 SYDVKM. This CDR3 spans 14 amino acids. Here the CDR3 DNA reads TGTGCCACGCTGGGCCCAGGGGGAGTAGATACGCAGTATTTT. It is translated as CATLGPGGVDTQYF.

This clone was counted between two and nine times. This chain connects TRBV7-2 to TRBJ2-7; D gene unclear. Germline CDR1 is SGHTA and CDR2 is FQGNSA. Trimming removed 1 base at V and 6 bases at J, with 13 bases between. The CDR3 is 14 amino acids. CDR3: CASSLGIETGEQYF. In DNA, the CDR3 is TGTGCCAGCAGCTTAGGAATAGAGACTGGCGAGCAGTACTTC.

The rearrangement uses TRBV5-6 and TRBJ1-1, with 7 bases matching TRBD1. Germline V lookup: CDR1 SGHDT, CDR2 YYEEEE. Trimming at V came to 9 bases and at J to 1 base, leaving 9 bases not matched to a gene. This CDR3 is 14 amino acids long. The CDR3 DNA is TGTGCCACCCGAACACAGGGGAGGAACACTGAAGCTTTCTTT. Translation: CATRTQGRNTEAFF.